The 9 T cell receptor beta chains presented below share a single source sample, sequenced in a study of early T cells in non-severe SARS-CoV-2 infection. TCRdb redid the calling of the 5' RACE reads with MiXCR, one entry per CDR3 protein. The sample has 65,000 to 70,000 distinct CDR3 sequences, approximately 10% seen once. The specimen was whole blood. These TCRs come from an adult who was a healthcare worker with PCR-confirmed SARS-CoV-2 infection or an uninfected control (not recorded which).

This clonotype has just one count. V and J are TRBV3-1 and TRBJ1-1; no reliable D call. The CDR3 totals 14 residues. The germline V gene encodes CDR1 LGHDT and CDR2 YNNKEL (reference sequence). V was trimmed by 4 bases and J by 8 bases, leaving 17 bases between them. As DNA, the CDR3 is TGTGCCAGCAGCCCCAGGTCCCATGACCCCGAAGCTTTCTTT. This gives the protein CASSPRSHDPEAFF.

This clonotype was detected many times. The chain recombines TRBV7-6 with TRBJ2-3; D remains ambiguous. CDR1 is SGHVS and CDR2 is FNYEAQ in the germline V gene. The V end lost 7 bases, the J end lost 2 bases, and 13 bases lay between the germline ends. The CDR3 runs to 14 residues. The CDR3 protein is CASTRALNTDTQYF. The DNA of the CDR3 is TGTGCCAGCACCCGAGCGTTAAACACAGATACGCAGTATTTT. Full variable domain (outside the CDR3, taken from reference TRBV7-6 and TRBJ2-3): GAGVSQSPRYKVTKRGQDVALRCDPISGHVSLYWYRQALGQGPEFLTYFNYEAQQDKSGLPNDRFSAERPEGSISTLTIQRTEQRDSAMYRCASTRALNTDTQYFGPGTRLTVL.

The chain combines TRBV7-2 with TRBJ2-7, with D possibly called TRBD1 or TRBD2 (5 bases each). Per germline, CDR1 SGHTA and CDR2 FQGNSA. This CDR3 region has 15 residues. The V end was cut by 5 bases, the J end by 3 bases, with 17 bases between. CDR3 nucleotide sequence: TGTGCCAGCAGCGAACTGGGGACCGCTGTCTACGAGCAGTACTTC. It translates to CASSELGTAVYEQYF.

A single count supports this clonotype. V gene TRBV12-3 or TRBV12-4 combines with J gene TRBJ1-2, with TRBD1 matching 10 bases. The CDR3 has 14 amino acids. Trimming cost V 6 bases and J 6 bases; bases outside gene matches: 7. For the CDR3, the DNA is TGTGCCAGCAGCAGACAGGGGGCCGTTAATGGCTACACCTTC. This encodes CASSRQGAVNGYTF.

Many counts were recorded for this clonotype. The V call is TRBV28, the J call TRBJ2-6, with 7 bases identical to TRBD1. The CDR3 consists of 17 residues. V was pared by 5 bases and J by 0 bases, with 7 bases of the junction left unmatched. Germline CDR1 reads MDHEN; CDR2 reads SYDVKM. CDR3 amino acids: CASSRGQLSSGANVLTF. CDR3 in DNA: TGTGCCAGCAGTCGGGGACAGTTGAGCTCTGGGGCCAACGTCCTGACTTTC.

This clonotype was observed a few times. The J gene is TRBJ2-4, the V gene TRBV12-3 or TRBV12-4; tentatively, D is TRBD2 (5 bases). CDR3 length equals 12 residues. The V gene lost 4 bases and the J gene lost 8 bases, with 9 bases spanning the gap. This CDR3 reads CASSSAGDIQYF. The CDR3 DNA reads TGTGCCAGCAGTTCCGCGGGCGACATTCAGTACTTC.

The genes are TRBV6-5 and TRBJ1-2; TRBD1 matches 8 bases. Germline V gives CDR1 MNHEY, CDR2 SVGAGI. The CDR3 has 15 amino acids. With 5 bases clipped from V and 1 base from J, the junction kept 6 bases outside the gene matches. The CDR3 DNA reads TGTGCCAGCAGTCTCGGACAGGGAGTTAACTATGGCTACACCTTC. Its translation: CASSLGQGVNYGYTF.

This chain connects TRBV7-8 to TRBJ2-3; D perhaps matches TRBD2 (6 bases). V lost 7 bases, J lost 4 bases, and 15 bases lay in between. The CDR3 sequence is 14 residues long. Germline V lookup: CDR1 SGHVS, CDR2 FQNEAQ. CDR3 protein: CASTRRALADTQYF. The DNA for the CDR3 is TGTGCCAGCACGAGGAGGGCCCTCGCAGATACGCAGTATTTT.

As concerns this clonotype: One end of the junction varies from germline; a read error may be responsible. This sequence joins TRBV6-1 and TRBJ1-6, with D unclear. Germline V lookup: CDR1 MNHNS, CDR2 SASEGT. This CDR3 region has 16 residues. CDR3: CTSSEEWTHPDSPLHF. The DNA for the CDR3 is TGTACCAGCAGTGAAGAATGGACGCACCCGGATTCACCCCTCCACTTT.